Listed below are T cell receptor beta chains from one sample, sequenced in a study of blood T cell repertoires in COVID-19. Sequencing was performed with immunoSEQ multiplex PCR; in TCRdb, only in-frame clones are kept and a portion is missing. Here the sample spans 250,000 or so clones, 86% being singletons. Sequencing used peripheral blood. The receptor source for this set is a middle-aged man with active or convalescent COVID-19. The CDR3 runs from the conserved cysteine through the conserved F or W. A D gene is named only where the DNA matches it firmly. The size field is filled for only some rows; it gives once, few, many or a size class.

V gene	CDR3 length	J gene	D gene	clone size	CDR3 protein	CDR3 DNA
TRBV7-9	14	TRBJ1-5	TRBD1	.	CASSSQGMDQPQHF	TGTGCCAGCAGCTCACAGGGGATGGATCAGCCCCAGCATTTT
TRBV6-1	14	TRBJ1-2	.	.	CASSDNTQTNDYTF	TGTGCCAGCAGTGATAATACGCAGACTAATGACTACACCTTC
TRBV24-1	14	TRBJ1-1	TRBD1	.	CATSDGPGGTEAFF	TGTGCCACCAGTGATGGCCCAGGGGGCACTGAAGCTTTCTTT
TRBV2	14	TRBJ1-1	.	.	CATILTGADTEAFF	TGTGCCACCATCCTAACTGGGGCGGACACTGAAGCTTTCTTT
TRBV18	14	TRBJ1-1	.	.	CASSPTGGNTEAFF	TGTGCCAGCTCACCCACGGGAGGGAACACTGAAGCTTTCTTT
TRBV6-1	18	TRBJ2-2	TRBD1	.	CASSEANRGWINTGELFF	TGTGCCAGCAGTGAAGCGAACAGGGGGTGGATAAACACCGGGGAGCTGTTTTTT
TRBV27	15	TRBJ1-3	.	many	CASSSTGNSGNTIYF	TGTGCCAGCAGTTCTACAGGGAACTCTGGAAACACCATATATTTT
TRBV7-9	15	TRBJ2-1	TRBD2	.	CAATKGASGYNEQFF	TGTGCCGCCACCAAAGGGGCTAGCGGATACAATGAGCAGTTCTTC
TRBV2	15	TRBJ2-5	.	.	CASTSSRGGAKTQYF	TGTGCCAGCACCAGCTCCCGCGGGGGCGCGAAGACCCAGTACTTC
TRBV6-5	16	TRBJ2-5	.	.	CASSYPRATVQETQYF	TGTGCCAGCAGTTACCCTAGGGCGACAGTCCAAGAGACCCAGTACTTC
TRBV28	17	TRBJ2-1	.	once	CASSSPSTRGTYNEQFF	TGTGCCAGCAGTTCCCCCTCGACCCGGGGTACCTACAATGAGCAGTTCTTC
TRBV6-5	15	TRBJ2-5	TRBD2	.	CASTMTSGIQETQYF	TGTGCCAGCACCATGACTAGCGGGATCCAAGAGACCCAGTACTTC
TRBV24-1	16	TRBJ2-2	.	.	CATSQTDQGSTGELFF	TGTGCCACCAGCCAGACTGATCAGGGGAGCACCGGGGAGCTGTTTTTT
TRBV19	16	TRBJ2-7	TRBD2	once	CASSIGLAETSYEQYF	TGTGCCAGTAGTATAGGTCTAGCGGAGACTTCCTACGAGCAGTACTTC
TRBV5-1	19	TRBJ1-1	TRBD1	once	CASSLGDSSKALMNTEAFF	TGCGCCAGCAGCTTGGGGGACAGCTCAAAGGCGCTGATGAACACTGAAGCTTTCTTT
TRBV13	17	TRBJ2-2	.	.	CASSLPRSAENTGELFF	TGTGCCAGCAGCTTACCCCGTTCCGCGGAGAACACCGGGGAGCTGTTTTTT
TRBV10-2	19	TRBJ2-1	.	once	CASSEEIARRGLGNNEQFF	TGCGCCAGCAGTGAAGAAATCGCCCGCCGGGGACTCGGGAACAATGAGCAGTTCTTC
TRBV14	17	TRBJ1-2	TRBD1	.	CASSPHPGQSANYGYTF	TGTGCCAGCAGCCCCCACCCGGGACAGAGCGCTAACTATGGCTACACCTTC
TRBV2	13	TRBJ1-1	.	.	CASRVTGNTEAFF	TGTGCCAGCAGGGTCACAGGGAACACTGAAGCTTTCTTT
TRBV29-1	15	TRBJ1-2	TRBD1	.	CSVDSQGAANYGYTF	TGCAGCGTTGACTCCCAGGGGGCGGCTAACTATGGCTACACCTTC
TRBV28	15	TRBJ2-6	.	.	CASSLPSTGANVLTF	TGTGCCAGCAGTTTGCCCTCTACTGGGGCCAACGTCCTGACTTTC
TRBV27	14	TRBJ2-1	.	.	CASSPPRQYNEQFF	TGTGCCAGCAGTCCCCCCCGACAGTACAATGAGCAGTTCTTC
TRBV4-1	15	TRBJ1-6	.	.	CASSQELQANSPLHF	TGCGCCAGCAGCCAAGAGTTACAGGCTAATTCACCCCTCCACTTT
TRBV9	17	TRBJ2-1	.	.	CASSATLLAGRYNEQFF	TGTGCCAGCAGCGCGACCCTGCTGGCGGGAAGATACAATGAGCAGTTCTTC
TRBV27	15	TRBJ2-4	TRBD2	few	CASKGLAGGGNIQYF	TGTGCCAGCAAAGGACTAGCGGGAGGAGGGAACATTCAGTACTTC
TRBV11-3	14	TRBJ1-1	TRBD1	.	CASSYTTGFTEAFF	TGTGCCAGCAGCTACACGACAGGGTTTACTGAAGCTTTCTTT
TRBV25-1	13	TRBJ2-7	TRBD1	.	CASTWDREYEQYF	TGTGCCAGCACCTGGGACAGAGAGTACGAGCAGTACTTC
TRBV13	15	TRBJ1-1	TRBD1	.	CASSLEGQMNTEAFF	TGTGCCAGCAGCTTAGAGGGACAGATGAACACTGAAGCTTTCTTT
TRBV10-3	15	TRBJ2-6	.	.	CAITRSGAGANVLTF	TGTGCCATCACCCGGTCCGGGGCTGGGGCCAACGTCCTGACTTTC
TRBV19	17	TRBJ1-1	TRBD1	.	CASSRGTGGAFGTEAFF	TGTGCCAGTAGTCGAGGGACAGGGGGCGCGTTTGGAACTGAAGCTTTCTTT
TRBV9	17	TRBJ2-2	.	.	CASSVEGLPLNTGELFF	TGTGCCAGCAGCGTAGAGGGGTTACCCCTGAACACCGGGGAGCTGTTTTTT
TRBV10-3	11	TRBJ2-3	.	.	CAISATDTQYF	TGTGCCATCAGTGCGACAGATACGCAGTATTTT
TRBV2	15	TRBJ1-1	.	.	CASRTLRGAVTEAFF	TGTGCCAGCAGGACCCTCCGGGGGGCGGTCACTGAAGCTTTCTTT
TRBV29-1	14	TRBJ2-1	TRBD2	.	CSGGRLAGVDEQFF	TGCAGCGGGGGGAGGCTAGCGGGAGTGGATGAGCAGTTCTTC
TRBV6-6	17	TRBJ2-5	TRBD2	.	CASSQGLAGGQGETQYF	TGTGCCAGCAGTCAGGGACTAGCGGGAGGCCAGGGAGAGACCCAGTACTTC
TRBV3-1/TRBV3-2	12	TRBJ2-7	.	.	CASSSDRIGQYF	TGTGCCAGCAGCTCAGACAGGATCGGGCAGTACTTC
TRBV7-9	16	TRBJ2-7	.	.	CASSLGAGRSSYEQYF	TGTGCCAGCAGCTTGGGTGCGGGTAGAAGCTCCTACGAGCAGTACTTC
TRBV28	15	TRBJ1-5	.	.	CASSLSGSSNQPQHF	TGTGCCAGCAGTTTATCCGGGTCTAGCAATCAGCCCCAGCATTTT
TRBV27	16	TRBJ2-7	TRBD1	.	CASSPMGQGAYDEQYF	TGTGCCAGCAGTCCGATGGGACAGGGGGCTTACGACGAGCAGTACTTC
TRBV5-1	15	TRBJ1-3	TRBD1	.	CASSRGTGAGNTIYF	TGCGCCAGCAGCCGGGGGACAGGGGCCGGAAACACCATATATTTT
TRBV7-8	14	TRBJ1-2	TRBD1	.	CASSLETGQYGYTF	TGTGCCAGCAGCTTAGAAACGGGACAGTATGGCTACACCTTC
TRBV7-9	12	TRBJ2-7	.	.	CASSLTGIEQYF	TGTGCCAGCAGCCTCACAGGGATCGAGCAGTACTTC
TRBV30	14	TRBJ1-2	TRBD1	.	CAWSDGTANYGYTF	TGTGCCTGGAGCGACGGGACAGCTAACTATGGCTACACCTTC
TRBV5-1	12	TRBJ1-2	.	.	CASSWGEDGYTF	TGCGCCAGCAGCTGGGGGGAGGATGGCTACACCTTC
TRBV29-1	13	TRBJ2-2	.	once	CSAQGGATGELFF	TGCAGCGCCCAGGGGGGTGCGACCGGGGAGCTGTTTTTT
TRBV7-2	11	TRBJ1-5	.	.	CASSLYGAQHF	TGTGCCAGCAGCTTATACGGGGCCCAGCATTTT
TRBV3-1/TRBV3-2	15	TRBJ1-5	.	once	CASSQGWQGNQPQHF	TGTGCCAGCAGCCAAGGGTGGCAGGGGAATCAGCCCCAGCATTTT
TRBV6-5	15	TRBJ1-1	.	.	CASTPDSPMNTEAFF	TGTGCCAGCACTCCTGACAGTCCAATGAACACTGAAGCTTTCTTT
TRBV11-2	14	TRBJ2-5	.	.	CASSLGAPRETQYF	TGTGCCAGCAGCTTAGGGGCACCCCGGGAGACCCAGTACTTC
TRBV27	14	TRBJ1-1	.	.	CASNPSRVDTEAFF	TGTGCCAGCAACCCCTCTCGGGTGGACACTGAAGCTTTCTTT
TRBV9	14	TRBJ2-1	TRBD2	.	CASSVAGGRNEQFF	TGTGCCAGCAGCGTAGCGGGAGGGCGGAATGAGCAGTTCTTC